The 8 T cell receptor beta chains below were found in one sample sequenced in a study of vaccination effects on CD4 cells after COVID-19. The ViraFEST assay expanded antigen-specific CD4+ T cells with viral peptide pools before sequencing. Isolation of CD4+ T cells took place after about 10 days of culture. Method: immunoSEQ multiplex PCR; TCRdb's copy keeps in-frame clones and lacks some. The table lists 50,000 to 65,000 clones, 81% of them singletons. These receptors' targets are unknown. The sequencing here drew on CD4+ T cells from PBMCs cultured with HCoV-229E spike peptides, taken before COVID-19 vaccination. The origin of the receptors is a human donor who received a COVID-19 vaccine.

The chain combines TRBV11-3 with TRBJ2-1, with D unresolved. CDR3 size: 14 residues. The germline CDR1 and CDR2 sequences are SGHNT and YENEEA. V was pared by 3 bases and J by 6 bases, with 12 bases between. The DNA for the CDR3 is TGTGCCAGCAGCTTTACAGCCTTAGGCAATGAGCAGTTCTTC. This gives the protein CASSFTALGNEQFF. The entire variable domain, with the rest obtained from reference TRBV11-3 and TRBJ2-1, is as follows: EAGVVQSPRYKIIEKKQPVAFWCNPISGHNTLYWYLQNLGQGPELLIRYENEEAVDDSQLPKDRFSAERLKGVDSTLKIQPAELGDSAVYLCASSFTALGNEQFFGPGTRLTVL.

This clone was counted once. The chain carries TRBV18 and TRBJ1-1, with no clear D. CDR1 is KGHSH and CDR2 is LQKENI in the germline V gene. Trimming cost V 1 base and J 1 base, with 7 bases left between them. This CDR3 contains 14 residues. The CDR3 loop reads CASSPQWANTEAFF. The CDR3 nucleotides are TGTGCCAGCTCACCACAATGGGCGAACACTGAAGCTTTCTTT.

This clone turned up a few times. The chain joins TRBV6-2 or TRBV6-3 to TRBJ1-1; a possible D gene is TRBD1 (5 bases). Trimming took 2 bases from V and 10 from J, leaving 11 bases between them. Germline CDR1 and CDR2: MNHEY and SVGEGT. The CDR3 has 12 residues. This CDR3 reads CASSYGTPAAFF. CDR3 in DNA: TGTGCCAGCAGTTACGGGACCCCTGCAGCTTTCTTT.

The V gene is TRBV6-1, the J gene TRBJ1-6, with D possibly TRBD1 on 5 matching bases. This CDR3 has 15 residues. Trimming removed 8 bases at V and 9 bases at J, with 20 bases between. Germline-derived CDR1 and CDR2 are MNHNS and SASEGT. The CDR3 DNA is TGTGCCAGCCTTTACGGGGCCGGGAATGGTTCACCCCTCCACTTT. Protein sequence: CASLYGAGNGSPLHF.

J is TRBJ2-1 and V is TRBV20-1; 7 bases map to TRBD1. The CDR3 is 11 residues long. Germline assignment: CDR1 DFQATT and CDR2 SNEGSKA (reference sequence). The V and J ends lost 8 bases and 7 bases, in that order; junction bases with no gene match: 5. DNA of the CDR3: TGCAGTTTAGAACAGGGGAATGAGCAGTTCTTC. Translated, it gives CSLEQGNEQFF.

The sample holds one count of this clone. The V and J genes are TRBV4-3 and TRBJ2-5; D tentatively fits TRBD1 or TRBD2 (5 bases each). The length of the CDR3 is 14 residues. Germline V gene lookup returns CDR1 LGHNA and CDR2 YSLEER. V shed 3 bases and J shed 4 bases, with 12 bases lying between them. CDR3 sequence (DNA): TGCGCCAGCAGCCACTCCCCGGGGCGAGAGACCCAGTACTTC. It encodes CASSHSPGRETQYF.

CDR3 bases: TGTGCCAGCAGTCGAAGGGGAGGGACAGGGGGCGCCGATACGCAGTATTTT. Its protein product is CASSRRGGTGGADTQYF. The rearrangement uses TRBV6-6 and TRBJ2-3; TRBD1 matches 12 bases. The CDR3 is made up of 17 amino acids. J was trimmed by 6 bases and V by 5 bases; bases with no gene match: 12. Germline CDR1 MNHNY, CDR2 SVGAGI (reference sequence).

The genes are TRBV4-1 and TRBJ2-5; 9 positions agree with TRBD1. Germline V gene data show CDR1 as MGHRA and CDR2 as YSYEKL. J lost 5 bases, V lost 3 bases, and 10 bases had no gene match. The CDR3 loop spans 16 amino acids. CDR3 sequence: CASSQGNRGQVETQYF. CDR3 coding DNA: TGCGCCAGCAGCCAGGGTAACAGGGGGCAGGTGGAGACCCAGTACTTC.